This TCR beta chain is from a study of T cells in Graves' hyperthyroidism and ophthalmopathy. Ophthalmopathy patients had moderate-to-severe active disease, CAS ≥3, NOSPECS ≥4, and disease duration under 3 months. Each diagnosis drew on symptoms, thyroxine, TRAb, thyroid ultrasound and orbital computed tomography findings. Out of over 9 ml of fresh peripheral blood came the PBMCs. CDR1 is MNHNS, CDR2 SASEGT, per germline. V was clipped by 5 bases and J by 0 bases, with 13 bases between them. The CDR3 sequence is 15 residues long. RNA transcripts yielded amplified TCR beta CDR3 regions. The TCR CDR3 first-round RT-PCR relied on the HTBI primer set. TCRdb reprocessed the multiplex PCR reads via MiXCR and lists one record per CDR3 protein. This repertoire shows approximately 530,000 distinct CDR3 sequences, nearly 20% found once; its top ten account for 45% to 50%.

This sequence was found in a man between 35 and 55 years old with Graves' ophthalmopathy. The chain has TRBV6-1 and TRBJ1-1, with D perhaps TRBD1 (6 bases). The source material was blood. CDR3 nucleotides: TGTGCCAGCAGTTTCAAGGGGGGGATGAACACTGAAGCTTTCTTT. Translating gives CASSFKGGMNTEAFF.